Here is one T cell receptor beta chain with its context. Study processing details: Reference gene primers were amplified, and this amplification served to estimate nucleated cell counts. Libraries were prepared by immunoSEQ multiplex PCR; TCRdb keeps only in-frame clonotypes and omits some of them. V and J calls and clone size are copied from that table; D and trimming were computed from the DNA. This table holds 95,000 to 150,000 clones, 85% found once. The record originates from a study of blood T cell repertoires in COVID-19. Background on the study: Acute and convalescent COVID-19 specimens originated in the United States, Italy and Spain. PBMCs, B-cell-depleted T cells, or T cells provided the cDNA or gDNA that made up the material.

The length of the CDR3 is 15 residues. V dropped 3 bases and J dropped 2 bases, with 11 bases sitting between them. The germline V gene encodes CDR1 LNHDA and CDR2 SQIVND (reference sequence). The receptor comes from a man of 80 years or more with active or convalescent COVID-19. V usage is TRBV19 and J usage is TRBJ2-4; D may be TRBD1 (5 bases). The specimen was peripheral blood. CDR3 bases: TGTGCCAGTAGTATGCAGGGCCATTCCAAAAACATTCAGTACTTC. Translated: CASSMQGHSKNIQYF.